This T cell receptor beta chain was profiled in a study of blood T cell repertoires in COVID-19. Sequencing used immunoSEQ multiplex PCR; TCRdb keeps in-frame clones, though not all of them. The data show about 98,000 clones, approximately 86% seen once. CDR1 and CDR2 from the germline V gene are MGHRA and YSYEKL. With 2 bases removed from V and 0 bases from J, the gap between germline ends came to 16 bases. This CDR3 is built from 17 residues. The chain has TRBV4-1 and TRBJ2-5, with D perhaps TRBD2 (5 bases). The TCR comes from a man aged 50 to 60 with acute or convalescent COVID-19. Input material: peripheral blood. The CDR3 here is CASSQWASRSYQETQYF. The CDR3 coding sequence is TGCGCCAGCAGCCAATGGGCTAGCCGATCGTACCAAGAGACCCAGTACTTC.